This entry lists 22 T cell receptor beta chains sequenced from one sample in a study of blood T cell repertoires in COVID-19. Measured with immunoSEQ multiplex PCR; TCRdb has only the in-frame clones, and not every one. This table holds 150,000 to 200,000 clones, approximately 87% found once. Material: peripheral blood. The receptors derive from a young woman who had recovered from COVID-19.

This chain joins TRBV9 and TRBJ1-1, with D hard to call. The CDR3 extends over 12 amino acids. Germline V gene sequence: CDR1 SGDLS, CDR2 YYNGEE. V dropped 0 bases and J dropped 6 bases, with 6 bases sitting between them. CDR3 bases: TGTGCCAGCAGCGTAGGCGGGTCTGAAGCTTTCTTT. Translated, it gives CASSVGGSEAFF.

The J gene is TRBJ1-5, the V gene TRBV28; TRBD1 is a possible D gene (5 bases). This CDR3 comprises 16 residues. The germline V gene has CDR1 MDHEN and CDR2 SYDVKM. Trimming took 0 bases from V and 0 from J, leaving 9 bases between them. CDR3 DNA sequence: TGTGCCAGCAGTTTATGGGCAGGGAATAGCAATCAGCCCCAGCATTTT. This gives the protein CASSLWAGNSNQPQHF.

In this sample, this clone turned up once. V is TRBV4-1 and J is TRBJ2-4, with TRBD2 matching over 7 bases. CDR3 length: 14 residues. CDR1 is MGHRA and CDR2 is YSYEKL in the germline V gene. Trimming took 4 bases from V and 8 from J; bases not matched to a gene: 8. CDR3 DNA sequence: TGCGCCAGCAGCCCCCTCGGCGGGAGAGACATTCAGTACTTC. Translation: CASSPLGGRDIQYF.

The chain links TRBV19 to TRBJ1-1, with TRBD1 as a possible D gene (5 bases). Germline loops: CDR1 LNHDA, CDR2 SQIVND (reference sequence). CDR3 size: 14 residues. With 8 bases removed from V and 1 base from J, the gap between germline ends came to 14 bases. CDR3 in DNA: TGTGCCAGTGGGGAGGGACGGCCGAACACTGAAGCTTTCTTT. It specifies CASGEGRPNTEAFF.

This sequence joins TRBV28 and TRBJ1-5, with unresolved D. The CDR3 is 13 residues long. V lost 8 bases and J 6 bases, leaving 14 bases between the germline ends. Germline V CDR1 and CDR2: MDHEN, SYDVKM. Written as DNA, the CDR3 is TGTGCCAGCCAACCCGAACGTAGTCAGCCCCAGCATTTT. It encodes CASQPERSQPQHF.

The chain couples TRBV18 to TRBJ1-2; D perhaps matches TRBD1 (5 bases). The CDR3 has 13 residues. Trimming cost V 5 bases and J 5 bases, with 12 bases left between them. Germline assignment: CDR1 KGHSH and CDR2 LQKENI. The CDR3 loop reads CASSSTAEYGYTF. In DNA, the CDR3 is TGTGCCAGCTCATCGACAGCAGAATATGGCTACACCTTC.

The V gene is TRBV6-2 or TRBV6-3, the J gene TRBJ1-1; D remains ambiguous. V was pared by 5 bases and J by 7 bases, with 17 bases between. The CDR3 sequence is 14 residues long. Germline V gives CDR1 MNHEY, CDR2 SVGEGT. CDR3 amino acids: CASSPGGSGNEAFF. The CDR3, as DNA: TGTGCCAGCAGTCCGGGTGGTTCCGGGAATGAAGCTTTCTTT.

This chain joins TRBV3-1 (or the pseudogene TRBV3-2) and TRBJ2-3; 7 nucleotides agree with TRBD1. This CDR3 region has 19 residues. V gave up 0 bases and J gave up 0 bases; unmatched junction bases: 12. Germline assignment: CDR1 LGHDT and CDR2 YNNKEL (reference sequence). CDR3 nucleotides: TGTGCCAGCAGCCAAGATACCGGGACAGCTAGATCTAGCACAGATACGCAGTATTTT. This codes for CASSQDTGTARSSTDTQYF.

V usage is TRBV24-1 and J usage is TRBJ2-3, with D possibly TRBD1 on 6 matching bases. The CDR3 is made up of 15 amino acids. Per the germline V gene, CDR1 is KGHDR and CDR2 is SFDVKD. V lost 3 bases, J lost 5 bases, and 14 bases lay in between. The CDR3 sequence is CATSDTNTGRDTQYF. The CDR3 DNA sequence: TGTGCCACCAGTGATACAAACACAGGGAGAGATACGCAGTATTTT.

This chain links TRBV4-1 with TRBJ2-3; 11 bases line up with TRBD2. The V gene end was trimmed by 4 bases and the J gene end by 5 bases; junction bases not matched to a gene: 11. The germline V gene encodes CDR1 MGHRA and CDR2 YSYEKL. The CDR3 loop spans 17 amino acids. The CDR3 nucleotides read TGCGCCAGCAGCCTCGAAGGCCTAGCGGGAGGCGGAGATACGCAGTATTTT. Residues: CASSLEGLAGGGDTQYF.

The J gene is TRBJ1-6, the V gene TRBV9, with 7 bases lining up with TRBD1. The CDR3 is 15 amino acids. Germline trimming cut 0 bases from V and 5 bases from J; bases unmatched to any gene: 2. The germline gives CDR1 SGDLS, CDR2 YYNGEE. In DNA, the CDR3 is TGTGCCAGCAGCGTAGGGGACAGAAATAATTCACCCCTCCACTTT. It codes for CASSVGDRNNSPLHF.

The V call is TRBV19, the J call TRBJ1-1; 8 bases agree with TRBD1. The CDR3 covers 15 residues. The germline V gene encodes CDR1 LNHDA and CDR2 SQIVND (reference sequence). Trimming removed 6 bases from V and 1 base from J; junction bases left unmatched: 7. CDR3 in amino acids: CASSRTGNKNTEAFF. The CDR3 DNA reads as TGTGCCAGTAGCCGGACAGGGAACAAGAACACTGAAGCTTTCTTT.

This clone was seen only once. The gene calls are TRBV11-3 and TRBJ2-3; possible D gene TRBD2, 7 bases. This CDR3 spans 16 amino acids. Germline V gives CDR1 SGHNT, CDR2 YENEEA. With 2 bases removed from V and 3 bases from J, the gap between germline ends came to 15 bases. DNA of the CDR3: TGTGCCAGCAGCTTACGATGGGGGGGGCTGACAGATACGCAGTATTTT. It yields the protein CASSLRWGGLTDTQYF.

The chain recombines TRBV10-3 with TRBJ1-2, with D uncertain. This CDR3 spans 13 amino acids. V was pared by 1 base and J by 6 bases, with 9 bases between. Looked up from germline, CDR1 is ENHRY and CDR2 is SYGVKD. Here the CDR3 reads CAISEFGGDGYTF. CDR3 coding DNA: TGTGCCATCAGTGAGTTTGGCGGGGATGGCTACACCTTC.

This chain uses TRBV3-1 (or the pseudogene TRBV3-2) with TRBJ1-1; TRBD1 agrees at 7 bases. The trim removed 4 bases at V and 10 bases at J, leaving 9 bases unmatched. The CDR3 totals 13 residues. CDR1 and CDR2 from the germline V gene are LGHDT and YNNKEL (reference sequence). The CDR3 bases are TGTGCCAGCAGCCCCCGACAGGGTAGCGGAGCTTTCTTT. Protein: CASSPRQGSGAFF.

This chain's CDR3 is CASSILGIVNTEAFF. DNA of the CDR3: TGTGCCAGTAGTATTCTAGGTATAGTGAACACTGAAGCTTTCTTT. The chain links TRBV19 to TRBJ1-1; D gene unclear. Trimming cost V 3 bases and J 0 bases, with 11 bases left between them. This CDR3 region has 15 residues. Germline loops: CDR1 LNHDA, CDR2 SQIVND (reference sequence).

This clone was counted once. The chain combines TRBV6-6 with TRBJ1-2; tentative D call: TRBD1 (5 bases). Germline-derived CDR1 and CDR2 are MNHNY and SVGAGI (reference sequence). Trimming stripped 6 bases from V and 2 bases from J, with 13 bases between. This CDR3 is 14 amino acids long. The CDR3 spells CASSRNRGNYGYTF. CDR3 nucleotide sequence: TGTGCCAGCAGCCGGAATAGGGGAAACTATGGCTACACCTTC.

This chain joins TRBV6-2 or TRBV6-3 and TRBJ1-3, with D possibly being TRBD1 (5 bases). Germline V gives CDR1 MNHEY, CDR2 SVGEGT. CDR3 length: 14 residues. V gave up 4 bases and J gave up 4 bases, with 11 bases separating them. The chain's CDR3 is CASSFHRKGNTIYF. In DNA, the CDR3 is TGTGCCAGCAGTTTTCACAGGAAGGGAAACACCATATATTTT.

This sequence joins TRBV5-6 and TRBJ2-5, with D possibly being TRBD2 (6 bases). The CDR3 has 13 residues. V lost 3 bases and J lost 0, with 6 bases in between. CDR1 is SGHDT, CDR2 YYEEEE, per germline. DNA for the CDR3: TGTGCCAGCAGCTGGAGGGACCAAGAGACCCAGTACTTC. It codes for CASSWRDQETQYF. The full variable domain, in which reference TRBV5-6 and TRBJ2-5 provide the parts outside the CDR3, is DAGVTQSPTHLIKTRGQQVTLRCSPKSGHDTVSWYQQALGQGPQFIFQYYEEEERQRGNFPDRFSGHQFPNYSSELNVNALLLGDSALYLCASSWRDQETQYFGPGTRLLVL.

The sample holds one count of this clone. The chain uses TRBV19 and TRBJ2-7, with 9 bases fitting TRBD2. This CDR3 contains 14 residues. Trimming took 6 bases from V and 2 from J; bases not matched to a gene: 5. Germline values: CDR1 LNHDA, CDR2 SQIVND (reference sequence). Here the CDR3 reads CASSPTSGPYEQYF. The CDR3 nucleotides are TGTGCCAGTAGCCCGACTAGCGGACCCTACGAGCAGTACTTC. Full variable domain (outside the CDR3, taken from reference TRBV19 and TRBJ2-7): DGGITQSPKYLFRKEGQNVTLSCEQNLNHDAMYWYRQDPGQGLRLIYYSQIVNDFQKGDIAEGYSVSREKKESFPLTVTSAQKNPTAFYLCASSPTSGPYEQYFGPGTRLTVT.

The rearrangement links TRBV24-1 to TRBJ2-7; 7 nucleotides match TRBD1. V lost 0 bases, J lost 4 bases, and 2 bases stayed unmatched. The CDR3 spans 14 residues. The germline V gene has CDR1 KGHDR and CDR2 SFDVKD. The CDR3 coding sequence is TGTGCCACCAGTGATTTGACGGGACAGTACGAGCAGTACGTC. This codes for CATSDLTGQYEQYV.

This sequence joins TRBV18 and TRBJ1-5; 9 nucleotides agree with TRBD1. Germline-derived CDR1 and CDR2 are KGHSH and LQKENI. The length of the CDR3 is 14 residues. The trim removed 5 bases at V and 4 bases at J, leaving 3 bases unmatched. In DNA, the CDR3 is TGTGCCAGCTCAGGGGGACAGGGAAATCAGCCCCAGCATTTT. This codes for CASSGGQGNQPQHF.